This TCR beta chain was captured in a study of cytomegalovirus exposure and HLA in healthy donors. The validation cohort, a group of under 150 subjects, included the donors and was separate from the approximately 670-subject first cohort. This CDR3 has 12 amino acids. CDR1 and CDR2 from the germline V gene are MNHEY and SVGAGI. Deletions cut 7 bases from V and 8 bases from J, with 14 bases between. Findings and limits, study-wide: Under in vitro conditions, a few CMV-associated chains were confirmed as specific for CMV antigens. As was reported, the classifier diagnosed cytomegalovirus status with high specificity and sensitivity.

Points on this clone: The target antigen is unknown.

Measured with immunoSEQ multiplex PCR; TCRdb has only the in-frame clones, and not every one. The table has 100,000 to 130,000 clones, 70% to 85% seen once. The TCR was taken from a young woman in good health and CMV-seronegative. The chain joins TRBV6-5 to TRBJ1-1; TRBD1 is a possible D gene (5 bases). Sequencing was performed on PBMCs. CDR3 bases: TGTGCCAGCATCCTCCCCGGGGGGGAAGCTTTCTTT. Translation: CASILPGGEAFF.